The entry below describes one T cell receptor beta chain. No antigen is known for it. The data were taken from a study of T cell repertoires in cytomegalovirus infection. Study in general: Selected CMV epitopes included recently identified HLA-C-restricted ones as well as well-studied HLA-B-restricted ones. Through public TCR beta signatures, both CMV infection and matching HLA type were indicated.

TCRdb redid the calling of the reads with MiXCR, one entry per CDR3 protein. The table includes about 310,000 distinct CDR3 sequences, about 25% detected once. Regarding the study as a whole: Identification of carriers of CMV plus the relevant HLA was achieved through cumulative public TCR beta family frequency. HLA-C-restricted CMV-specific TCR beta clonotypes were dominant in the ex vivo response.

The germline V gene has CDR1 LGHDT and CDR2 YNNKEL (reference sequence). The length of the CDR3 is 15 residues. Trimming took 0 bases from V and 2 from J, leaving 10 bases between them. The origin of this receptor is a human donor in good health (CMV status not recorded). Some clones in this sample may be carry-over from other donors' samples. The sequences come from cultured PBMCs, collected from culture after CMV antigen stimulation. V and J are TRBV3-1 and TRBJ2-5; D not resolved. This CDR3 is CASSQDRADQETQYF. The DNA of the CDR3 is TGTGCCAGCAGCCAAGATAGGGCAGATCAAGAGACCCAGTACTTC.